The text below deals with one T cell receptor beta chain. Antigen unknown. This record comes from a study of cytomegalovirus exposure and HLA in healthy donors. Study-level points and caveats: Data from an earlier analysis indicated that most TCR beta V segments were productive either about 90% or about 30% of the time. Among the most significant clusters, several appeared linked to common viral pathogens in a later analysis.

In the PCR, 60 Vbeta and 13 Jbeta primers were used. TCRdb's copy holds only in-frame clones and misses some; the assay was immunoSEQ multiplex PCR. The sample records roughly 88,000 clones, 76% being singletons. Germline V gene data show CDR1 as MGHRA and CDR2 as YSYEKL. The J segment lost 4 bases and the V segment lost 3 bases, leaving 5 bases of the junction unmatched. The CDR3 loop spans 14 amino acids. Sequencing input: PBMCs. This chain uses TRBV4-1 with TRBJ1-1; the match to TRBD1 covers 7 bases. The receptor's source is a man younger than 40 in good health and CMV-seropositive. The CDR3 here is CASSHETGATEAFF. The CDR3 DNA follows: TGCGCCAGCAGCCACGAAACAGGGGCCACTGAAGCTTTCTTT.